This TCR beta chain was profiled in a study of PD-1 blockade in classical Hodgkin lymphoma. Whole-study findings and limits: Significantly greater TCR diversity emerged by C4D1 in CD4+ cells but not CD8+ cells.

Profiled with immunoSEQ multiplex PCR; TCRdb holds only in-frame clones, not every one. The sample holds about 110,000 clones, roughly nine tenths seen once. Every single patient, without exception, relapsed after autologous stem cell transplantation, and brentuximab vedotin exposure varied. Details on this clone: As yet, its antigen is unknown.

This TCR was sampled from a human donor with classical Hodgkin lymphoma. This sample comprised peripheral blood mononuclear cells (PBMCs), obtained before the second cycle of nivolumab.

Here the CDR3 DNA reads TGTGCCAGCAGCTCCCTTGACGGGGAGCTGTTTTTT. Protein sequence: CASSSLDGELFF. This chain connects TRBV7-6 to TRBJ2-2; D is unclear. The V gene lost 4 bases and the J gene lost 7 bases, with 7 bases spanning the gap. The germline CDR1 and CDR2 sequences are SGHVS and FNYEAQ. This CDR3 is built from 12 residues.